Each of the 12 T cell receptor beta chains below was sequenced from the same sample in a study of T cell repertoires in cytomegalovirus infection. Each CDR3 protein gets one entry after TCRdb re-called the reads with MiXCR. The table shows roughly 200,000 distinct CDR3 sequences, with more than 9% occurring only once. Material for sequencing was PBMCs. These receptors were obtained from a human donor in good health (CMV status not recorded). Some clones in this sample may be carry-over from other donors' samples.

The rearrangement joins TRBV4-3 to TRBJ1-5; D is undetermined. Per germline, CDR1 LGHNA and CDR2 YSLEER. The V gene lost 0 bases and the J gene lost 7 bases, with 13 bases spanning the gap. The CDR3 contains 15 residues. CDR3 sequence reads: CASSQDRQGGQPQHF. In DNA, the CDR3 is TGCGCCAGCAGCCAAGACCGCCAAGGCGGGCAGCCCCAGCATTTT.

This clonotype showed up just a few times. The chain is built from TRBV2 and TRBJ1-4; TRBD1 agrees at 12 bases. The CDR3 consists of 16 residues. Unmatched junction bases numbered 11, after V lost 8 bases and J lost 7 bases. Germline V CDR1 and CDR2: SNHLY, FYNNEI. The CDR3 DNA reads TGTGCCAGCCTGGGGGACAGGGGGCGTAAAAGTGAAAAACTGTTTTTT. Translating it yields CASLGDRGRKSEKLFF.

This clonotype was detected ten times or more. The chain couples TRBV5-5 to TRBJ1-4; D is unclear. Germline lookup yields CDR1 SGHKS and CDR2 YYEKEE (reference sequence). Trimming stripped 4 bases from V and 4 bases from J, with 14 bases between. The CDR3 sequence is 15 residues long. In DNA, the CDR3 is TGTGCCAGCAGCCTGGACCCCGACTATAATGAAAAACTGTTTTTT. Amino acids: CASSLDPDYNEKLFF.

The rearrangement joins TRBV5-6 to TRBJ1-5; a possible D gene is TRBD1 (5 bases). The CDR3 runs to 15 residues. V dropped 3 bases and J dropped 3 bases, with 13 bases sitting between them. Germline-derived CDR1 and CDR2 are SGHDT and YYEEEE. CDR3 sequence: CASSSRQTDNQPQHF. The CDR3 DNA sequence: TGTGCCAGCAGCTCCCGCCAGACAGACAATCAGCCCCAGCATTTT.

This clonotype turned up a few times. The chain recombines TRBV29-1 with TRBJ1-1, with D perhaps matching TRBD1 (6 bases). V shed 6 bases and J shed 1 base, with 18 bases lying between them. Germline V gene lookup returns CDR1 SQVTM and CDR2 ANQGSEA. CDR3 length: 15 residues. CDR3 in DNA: TGCAGCGTCCTACCTTGGGGGGCCGCGAACACTGAAGCTTTCTTT. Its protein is CSVLPWGAANTEAFF. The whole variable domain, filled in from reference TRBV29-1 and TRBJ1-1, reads SAVISQKPSRDICQRGTSLTIQCQVDSQVTMMFWYRQQPGQSLTLIATANQGSEATYESGFVIDKFPISRPNLTFSTLTVSNMSPEDSSIYLCSVLPWGAANTEAFFGQGTRLTVV.

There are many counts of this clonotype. CDR3 sequence: CASSQDRAGTYGYTF. The DNA for the CDR3 is TGCGCCAGCAGCCAAGATCGAGCAGGGACTTATGGCTACACCTTC. The gene calls are TRBV4-1 and TRBJ1-2; D is possibly TRBD1 (5 bases). Trimming cost V 0 bases and J 5 bases, with 13 bases left between them. CDR3 length: 15 amino acids. CDR1 MGHRA and CDR2 YSYEKL come from the germline V gene.

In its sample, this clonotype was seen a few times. DNA of the CDR3: TGTGCCAGCAGCCAAGATTTAGCGGAGTACAATGAGCAGTTCTTC. Translation gives CASSQDLAEYNEQFF. The V and J genes are TRBV3-1 and TRBJ2-1; TRBD2 is a possible D gene (6 bases). Germline CDR1 and CDR2: LGHDT and YNNKEL (reference sequence). CDR3 length: 15 amino acids. The ends were cut back, 0 bases at V and 4 bases at J, with 10 bases in the middle.

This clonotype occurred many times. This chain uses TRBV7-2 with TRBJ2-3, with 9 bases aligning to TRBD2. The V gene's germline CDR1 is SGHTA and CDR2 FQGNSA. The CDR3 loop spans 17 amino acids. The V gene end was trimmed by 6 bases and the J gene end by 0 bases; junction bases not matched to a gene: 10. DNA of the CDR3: TGTGCCAGCAGACCAGATATAGCGGGAGCCAGCACAGATACGCAGTATTTT. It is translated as CASRPDIAGASTDTQYF. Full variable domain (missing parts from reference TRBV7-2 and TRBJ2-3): GAGVSQSPSNKVTEKGKDVELRCDPISGHTALYWYRQSLGQGLEFLIYFQGNSAPDKSGLPSDRFSAERTGGSVSTLTIQRTQQEDSAVYLCASRPDIAGASTDTQYFGPGTRLTVL.

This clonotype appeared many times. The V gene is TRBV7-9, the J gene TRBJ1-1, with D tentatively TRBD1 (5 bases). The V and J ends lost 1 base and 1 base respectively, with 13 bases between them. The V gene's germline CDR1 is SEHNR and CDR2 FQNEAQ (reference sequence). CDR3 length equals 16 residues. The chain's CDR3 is CASSLGGGIRNTEAFF. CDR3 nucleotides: TGTGCCAGCAGCTTAGGCGGGGGAATTCGGAACACTGAAGCTTTCTTT.

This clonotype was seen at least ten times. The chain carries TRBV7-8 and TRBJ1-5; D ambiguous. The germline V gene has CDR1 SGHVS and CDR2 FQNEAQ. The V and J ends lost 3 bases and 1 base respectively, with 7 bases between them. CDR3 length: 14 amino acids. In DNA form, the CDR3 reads TGTGCCAGCAGCTTGGCACGGAGCAATCAGCCCCAGCATTTT. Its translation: CASSLARSNQPQHF.

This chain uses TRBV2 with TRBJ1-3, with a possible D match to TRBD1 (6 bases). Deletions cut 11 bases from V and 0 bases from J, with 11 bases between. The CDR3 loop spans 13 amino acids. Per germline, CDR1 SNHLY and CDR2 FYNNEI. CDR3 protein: CARGTNSGNTIYF. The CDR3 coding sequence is TGTGCCCGCGGGACAAACTCTGGAAACACCATATATTTT.

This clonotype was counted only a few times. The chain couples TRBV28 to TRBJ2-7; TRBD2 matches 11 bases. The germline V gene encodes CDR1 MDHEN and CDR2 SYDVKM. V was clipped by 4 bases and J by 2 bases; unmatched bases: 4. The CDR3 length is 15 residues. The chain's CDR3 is CASSSGLAVTYEQYF. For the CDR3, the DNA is TGTGCCAGCAGTTCGGGACTAGCGGTTACCTACGAGCAGTACTTC.